Each of the 9 T cell receptor beta chains below was sequenced from the same sample in a study of cytomegalovirus exposure and HLA in healthy donors (dated by TCRdb to 2016 to 2017). Library prep was done by the immunoSEQ multiplex PCR assay. The multiplex PCR relied on a mix of 60 forward primers for TCR Vbeta segments and 13 reverse primers for TCR Jbeta segments. TCRdb took over this immuneACCESS table, retaining in-frame rearrangements with V and J assigned. Such tables are incomplete; in checked studies, under half of the missing clones stem from an unresolved V gene, and the remainder is unexplained. The sample records some 200,000 clones, approximately 78% of which are singletons. The ten largest clones represent around 0.75% of the sample. The sample was PBMCs. The receptors were sampled from a woman aged 18-35 years in good health and CMV-seronegative.

The chain employs TRBV27 and TRBJ1-6; 7 positions match TRBD1. CDR3 length: 16 residues. Germline lookup yields CDR1 MNHEY and CDR2 SMNVEV (reference sequence). Trimming cost V 3 bases and J 0 bases; bases outside gene matches: 2. The CDR3 nucleotides read TGTGCCAGCAGTTTGGACAGGTTCTCCTATAATTCACCCCTCCACTTT. Its protein product is CASSLDRFSYNSPLHF.

This chain connects TRBV29-1 to TRBJ1-1; no definite D call. Per the germline V gene, CDR1 is SQVTM and CDR2 is ANQGSEA. The CDR3 consists of 13 residues. The ends were cut back, 5 bases at V and 0 bases at J, with 10 bases in the middle. CDR3 sequence: CSVNGDLNTEAFF. CDR3 sequence (DNA): TGCAGCGTTAACGGGGATCTGAACACTGAAGCTTTCTTT.

The chain combines TRBV25-1 with TRBJ1-2; TRBD1 agrees at 10 bases. Losses at the gene ends were 5 bases for V and 5 bases for J; bases not matched to a gene: 2. The CDR3 extends over 13 amino acids. Germline V gives CDR1 MGHDK, CDR2 SYGVNS. The CDR3 loop is CASSPGQGYGYTF. The DNA of the CDR3 is TGTGCCAGCAGTCCGGGACAGGGGTATGGCTACACCTTC.

The J gene is TRBJ1-2, the V gene TRBV12-5; 7 nucleotides match TRBD1. With 2 bases clipped from V and 3 bases from J, the junction kept 9 bases outside the gene matches. Germline V gene sequence: CDR1 LGHNT, CDR2 FRNRAP. The CDR3 contains 16 residues. The CDR3: CASGLSNWDSYYGYTF. The CDR3 bases are TGTGCTAGTGGTTTGTCCAACTGGGACAGCTACTATGGCTACACCTTC. Supplemented by reference TRBV12-5 and TRBJ1-2, the full variable domain reads DARVTQTPRHKVTEMGQEVTMRCQPILGHNTVFWYRQTMMQGLELLAYFRNRAPLDDSGMPKDRFSAEMPDATLATLKIQPSEPRDSAVYFCASGLSNWDSYYGYTFGSGTRLTVV.

This chain links TRBV7-2 with TRBJ2-2, with unresolved D. V was cut by 2 bases and J by 4 bases, with 8 bases left in between. Per the germline V gene, CDR1 is SGHTA and CDR2 is FQGNSA. This CDR3 is 14 amino acids long. Here the CDR3 reads CASSLSLSTGELFF. In DNA form, the CDR3 reads TGTGCCAGCAGCTTATCCTTGAGCACCGGGGAGCTGTTTTTT. Full variable domain (outside the CDR3, taken from reference TRBV7-2 and TRBJ2-2): GAGVSQSPSNKVTEKGKDVELRCDPISGHTALYWYRQSLGQGLEFLIYFQGNSAPDKSGLPSDRFSAERTGGSVSTLTIQRTQQEDSAVYLCASSLSLSTGELFFGEGSRLTVL.

The chain couples TRBV5-1 to TRBJ2-3; a weak D match, TRBD2 (6 bases). The germline CDR1 and CDR2 sequences are SGHRS and YFSETQ. V gave up 4 bases and J gave up 6 bases, with 15 bases separating them. The CDR3 sequence is 14 residues long. CDR3 nucleotides: TGCGCCAGCAGCCGGGTGGAGGGAGCGGATACGCAGTATTTT. Encoded protein: CASSRVEGADTQYF.

This chain joins TRBV9 and TRBJ1-4, with D perhaps matching TRBD1 (5 bases). CDR3 length: 12 residues. Germline CDR1 and CDR2: SGDLS and YYNGEE. The V end was cut by 0 bases, the J end by 12 bases, with 9 bases between. In DNA form, the CDR3 reads TGTGCCAGCAGCGTAGGCGGGGGAGAACTGTTTTTT. Its protein product is CASSVGGGELFF.

The chain recombines TRBV4-1 with TRBJ2-7; a weak D match, TRBD2 (6 bases). V was cut by 0 bases and J by 3 bases, with 21 bases left in between. This CDR3 contains 18 residues. CDR1 MGHRA and CDR2 YSYEKL come from the germline V gene. The CDR3 protein is CASSQERNIGTPFYEQYF. As DNA, the CDR3 is TGCGCCAGCAGCCAAGAACGGAACATTGGGACTCCATTCTACGAGCAGTACTTC.

The chain has TRBV10-3 and TRBJ2-7; 10 nucleotides agree with TRBD1. With 2 bases clipped from V and 6 bases from J, the junction kept 7 bases outside the gene matches. The CDR3 sequence is 15 residues long. The germline V gene encodes CDR1 ENHRY and CDR2 SYGVKD. CDR3 nucleotide sequence: TGTGCCATCAGTGAGCCGGGACAGGGGACCCCCGAGCAGTACTTC. It translates to CAISEPGQGTPEQYF.